Listed below are T cell receptor beta chains from one sample, sequenced in a study of regulatory T cells in long-lasting Graves disease. TCRdb reprocessed the multiplex PCR reads via MiXCR and lists one record per CDR3 protein. The repertoire holds some 340,000 distinct CDR3 sequences, about 10% seen once, with approximately 17% in the top ten. Another study also made use of these data, one on T cells in Graves' hyperthyroidism and ophthalmopathy.

The starting material was peripheral blood mononuclear cells (PBMCs), obtained at new diagnosis, from a patient treated with antithyroid drugs. These receptors all come from a woman in her late teens or twenties with Graves disease. Each CDR3 is given with its conserved first and last residue. A D gene is named only where the DNA matches it firmly. Where a row states a size, it is once, few, many or the class of an expanded clone; other rows omit it.

clone_size	v_call	cdr3_length	d_call	j_call	cdr3_nt	cdr3_aa
many	TRBV28	23	TRBD2	TRBJ2-3	TGTGCCAGCAGTTTAGAGGCGGGAGGTCTAGTCGACTCTCCACCCGGGCGCACAGATACGCAGTATTTT	CASSLEAGGLVDSPPGRTDTQYF
few	TRBV12-3/TRBV12-4	13	-	TRBJ2-1	TGTGCCAGCAGCACCTACTATGGCAATGAGCAGTTCTTC	CASSTYYGNEQFF
few	TRBV9	15	-	TRBJ2-1	TGTGCCAGCAGCGTAACATTAGGACCACTGAATGAGCAGTTCTTC	CASSVTLGPLNEQFF
many	TRBV5-1	14	TRBD1	TRBJ2-1	TGCGCCAGCAGCCCGGGACAGGGGGGGGATGAGCAGTTCTTC	CASSPGQGGDEQFF
many	TRBV27	14	-	TRBJ2-1	TGTGCCAGCACATACCGGGACTCCCGCAACGAGCAGTTCTTC	CASTYRDSRNEQFF
many	TRBV4-2	15	TRBD1	TRBJ2-3	TGTGCCAGCAGCCTTCGGACAGGGGTCACAGATACGCAGTATTTT	CASSLRTGVTDTQYF
-	TRBV12-3/TRBV12-4	12	-	TRBJ2-1	TGTGCCAGCAGTTTTACAGGCCCGGGGCAGTTCTTC	CASSFTGPGQFF
many	TRBV28	14	-	TRBJ1-5	TGTGCCAGCAGTTGGACAGCATCGTATCAGCCCCAGCATTTT	CASSWTASYQPQHF
many	TRBV6-2/TRBV6-3	18	-	TRBJ2-2	TGTGCCAGCAGTTACTTACATAAGATACGGAGGGGAACCGGGGAGCTGTTTTTT	CASSYLHKIRRGTGELFF
-	TRBV7-3	13	-	TRBJ2-1	TGTGCCAGCAGTTTCTCACGGTACAATGAGCAGTTCTTC	CASSFSRYNEQFF
many	TRBV27	19	TRBD1	TRBJ1-2	TGTGCCAGCAGTTTATTTCAACCTCTTGTTGGGACAGGGATCAATGGCTACACCTTC	CASSLFQPLVGTGINGYTF
many	TRBV28	14	TRBD1	TRBJ2-7	TGTGCCAGCAGTTCTGGGACAGGGGACCACGAGCAGTACTTC	CASSSGTGDHEQYF
-	TRBV29-1	18	-	TRBJ2-1	TGCAGCGTTGAACAATATCTCGAGACTGGTTTTATATACAATGAGCAGTTCTTC	CSVEQYLETGFIYNEQFF
many	TRBV5-6	13	-	TRBJ2-5	TGTGCCAGCAGGCTAGGGGGAGGGGAGACCCAGTACTTC	CASRLGGGETQYF
few	TRBV9	15	-	TRBJ2-6	TGTGCCAGCAGCGTAGGGAGCTCTGGGGCCAACGTCCTGACTTTC	CASSVGSSGANVLTF
many	TRBV6-2/TRBV6-3	14	-	TRBJ2-1	TGTGCCAGCAGTTACGAAGGCGGGGTCGATGAGCAGTTCTTC	CASSYEGGVDEQFF
-	TRBV20-1	12	-	TRBJ1-2	TGCAGTGCTAGCATTGGCAACTATGGCTACACCTTC	CSASIGNYGYTF
-	TRBV6-2/TRBV6-3	15	TRBD1	TRBJ1-5	TGTGCCAGCAGTTACTCGAGGACAGGGTTTCAGCCCCAGCATTTT	CASSYSRTGFQPQHF
many	TRBV20-1	13	TRBD1	TRBJ2-7	TGCAGTGCTAGAAGGGGACAGCACTACGAGCAGTACTTC	CSARRGQHYEQYF
many	TRBV30	11	-	TRBJ2-7	TGTGCCTGGAGTAACAGGTACGAGCAGTACTTC	CAWSNRYEQYF
many	TRBV18	15	-	TRBJ1-4	TGTGCCAGCTCACCGGAGGGGTCCTTATCAGAAAAACTGTTTTTT	CASSPEGSLSEKLFF
few	TRBV7-2	12	-	TRBJ2-5	TGTGCCAGCAGCTCCGGGTGGGAGACCCAGTACTTC	CASSSGWETQYF
-	TRBV7-9	12	-	TRBJ1-1	TGTGCCAGCAGCCCATCTTACACTGAAGCTTTCTTT	CASSPSYTEAFF
few	TRBV5-1	15	-	TRBJ2-1	TGCGCCCCTGTGGACGGGGCCCCGGAACACAATGAGCAGTTCTTC	CAPVDGAPEHNEQFF
many	TRBV6-2/TRBV6-3	12	TRBD1	TRBJ1-2	TGTGCCAGTTATGGGACAGGCTATGGCTACACCTTC	CASYGTGYGYTF
many	TRBV18	16	-	TRBJ2-2	TGTGCCAGCTCACCTACGGGTCGCCCGAACACCGGGGAGCTGTTTTTT	CASSPTGRPNTGELFF
-	TRBV20-1	14	TRBD1	TRBJ1-2	TGCGGTGCTAGAGACCCGGGACAGGTCTATGGCTACACCTTC	CGARDPGQVYGYTF
few	TRBV6-5	12	-	TRBJ2-1	TGTGCCAGCAGTTATTTCGTTTCAGAGCAGTTCTTC	CASSYFVSEQFF
many	TRBV2	14	TRBD1	TRBJ1-3	TGTGCCACCGGACAGGCAAACTCTGGAAACACCATATATTTT	CATGQANSGNTIYF
many	TRBV5-5	14	-	TRBJ2-7	TGTGCCAGCAGCTTGAGTCAGGGAAACTACGAGCAGTACTTC	CASSLSQGNYEQYF
many	TRBV5-1	15	-	TRBJ2-2	TGCGCCAGCAGCCCCGGACATCCGAACACCGGGGAGCTGTTTTTT	CASSPGHPNTGELFF
few	TRBV10-3	16	-	TRBJ2-5	TGTGCCATCAGTGACCCCCAGGCGGAGAGACAAGAGACCCAGTACTTC	CAISDPQAERQETQYF
many	TRBV7-9	15	-	TRBJ2-6	TGTGCCAGCAGCGAGTTAGGCTCTGGGGCCAACGTCCTGACTTTC	CASSELGSGANVLTF
many	TRBV20-1	11	-	TRBJ2-7	TGCAGTGCCGGACGAGCCTACGAGCAGTACTTC	CSAGRAYEQYF
many	TRBV12-3/TRBV12-4	16	-	TRBJ2-4	TGTGCCAGCAGTCCCGGGGAGCGAGTCTCAAGAAACATTCAGTACTTC	CASSPGERVSRNIQYF
-	TRBV14	17	-	TRBJ2-3	TGTGCCAGCAGCCAATATCAGGACCCCAAGACCACAGATACGCAGTATTTT	CASSQYQDPKTTDTQYF
few	TRBV20-1	12	-	TRBJ2-7	TGCAGTGCTATGGACAGCACCTACGAGCAGTACTTC	CSAMDSTYEQYF